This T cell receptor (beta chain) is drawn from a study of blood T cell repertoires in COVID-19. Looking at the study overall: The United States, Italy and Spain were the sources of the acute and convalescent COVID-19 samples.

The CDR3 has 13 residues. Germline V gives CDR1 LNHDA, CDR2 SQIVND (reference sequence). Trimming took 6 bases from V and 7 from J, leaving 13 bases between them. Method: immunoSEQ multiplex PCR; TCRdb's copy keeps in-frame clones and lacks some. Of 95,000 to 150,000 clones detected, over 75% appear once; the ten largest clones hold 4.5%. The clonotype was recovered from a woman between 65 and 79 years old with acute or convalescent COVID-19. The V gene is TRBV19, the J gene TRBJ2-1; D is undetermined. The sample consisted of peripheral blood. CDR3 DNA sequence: TGTGCCAGTAGCCCAAAAGAGGTGAATGAGCAGTTCTTC. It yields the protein CASSPKEVNEQFF.